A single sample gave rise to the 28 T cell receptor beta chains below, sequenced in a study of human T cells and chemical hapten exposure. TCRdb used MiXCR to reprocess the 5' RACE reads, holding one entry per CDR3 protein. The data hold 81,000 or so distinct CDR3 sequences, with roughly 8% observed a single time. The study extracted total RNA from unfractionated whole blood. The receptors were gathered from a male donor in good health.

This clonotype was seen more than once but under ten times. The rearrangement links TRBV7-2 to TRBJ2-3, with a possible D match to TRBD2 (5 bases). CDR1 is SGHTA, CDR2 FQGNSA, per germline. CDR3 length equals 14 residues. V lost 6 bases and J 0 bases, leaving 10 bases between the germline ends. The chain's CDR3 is CASSTRSSTDTQYF. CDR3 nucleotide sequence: TGTGCCAGCAGTACTAGATCTAGCACAGATACGCAGTATTTT.

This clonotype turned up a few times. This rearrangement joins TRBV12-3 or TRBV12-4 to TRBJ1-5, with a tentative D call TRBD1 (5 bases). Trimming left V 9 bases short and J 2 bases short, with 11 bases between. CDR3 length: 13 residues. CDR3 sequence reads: CASGGGGNQPQHF. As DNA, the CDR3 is TGTGCCAGTGGGGGGGGTGGCAATCAGCCCCAGCATTTT.

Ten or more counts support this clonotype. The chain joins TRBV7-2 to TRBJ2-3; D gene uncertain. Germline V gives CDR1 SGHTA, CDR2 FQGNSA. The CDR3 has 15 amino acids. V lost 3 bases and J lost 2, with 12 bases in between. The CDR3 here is CASSFGVTLTDTQYF. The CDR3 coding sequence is TGTGCCAGCAGCTTCGGAGTCACCCTCACAGATACGCAGTATTTT.

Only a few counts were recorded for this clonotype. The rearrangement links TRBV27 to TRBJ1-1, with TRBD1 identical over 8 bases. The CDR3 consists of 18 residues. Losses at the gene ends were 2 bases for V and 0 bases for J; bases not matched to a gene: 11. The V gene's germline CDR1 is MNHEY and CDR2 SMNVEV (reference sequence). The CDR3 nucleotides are TGTGCCAGCAGTTTAGGCCTCTCCGGGACAGGCCTGAACACTGAAGCTTTCTTT. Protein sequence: CASSLGLSGTGLNTEAFF.

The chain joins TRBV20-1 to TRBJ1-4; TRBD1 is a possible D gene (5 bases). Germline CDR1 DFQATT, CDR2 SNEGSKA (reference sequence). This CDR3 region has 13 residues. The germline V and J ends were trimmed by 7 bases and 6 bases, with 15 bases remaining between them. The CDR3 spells CSGQTVADEKLFF. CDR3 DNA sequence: TGCAGTGGCCAGACAGTAGCGGATGAAAAACTGTTTTTT.

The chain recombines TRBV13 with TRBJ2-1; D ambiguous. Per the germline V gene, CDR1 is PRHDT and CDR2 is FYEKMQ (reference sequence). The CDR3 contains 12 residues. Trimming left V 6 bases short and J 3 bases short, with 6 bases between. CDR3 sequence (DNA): TGTGCCAGCAGACGAATCTACAATGAGCAGTTCTTC. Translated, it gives CASRRIYNEQFF.

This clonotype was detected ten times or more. CDR3 DNA sequence: TGTGCCAGCAGCCCCACGGGCAGGACTGAAGCTTTCTTT. Translating gives CASSPTGRTEAFF. V gene TRBV7-3 combines with J gene TRBJ1-1, with unresolved D. The CDR3 is 13 amino acids. The V gene lost 5 bases and the J gene lost 5 bases, with 12 bases spanning the gap. Germline V gene data show CDR1 as SGHTA and CDR2 as FQGTGA.

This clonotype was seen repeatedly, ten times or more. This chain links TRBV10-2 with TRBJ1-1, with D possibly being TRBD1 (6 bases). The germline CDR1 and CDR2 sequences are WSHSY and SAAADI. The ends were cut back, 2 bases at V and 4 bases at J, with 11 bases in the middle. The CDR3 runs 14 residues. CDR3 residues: CASSETRGGTEAFF. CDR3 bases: TGCGCCAGCAGTGAGACAAGGGGGGGCACTGAAGCTTTCTTT.

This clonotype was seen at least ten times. Written as DNA, the CDR3 is TGTGCCAGCAGCCGCCCCGGGATTGCCTACAATGAGCAGTTCTTC. It yields the protein CASSRPGIAYNEQFF. V is TRBV11-2 and J is TRBJ2-1, with D perhaps TRBD2 (5 bases). Germline-derived CDR1 and CDR2 are SGHAT and FQNNGV. V dropped 5 bases and J dropped 2 bases, with 13 bases sitting between them. This CDR3 contains 15 residues.

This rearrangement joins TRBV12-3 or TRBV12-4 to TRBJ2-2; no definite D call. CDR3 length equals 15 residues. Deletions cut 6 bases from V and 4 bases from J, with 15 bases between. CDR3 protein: CASSHPEWGTGELFF. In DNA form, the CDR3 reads TGTGCCAGCAGCCACCCCGAGTGGGGCACCGGGGAGCTGTTTTTT.

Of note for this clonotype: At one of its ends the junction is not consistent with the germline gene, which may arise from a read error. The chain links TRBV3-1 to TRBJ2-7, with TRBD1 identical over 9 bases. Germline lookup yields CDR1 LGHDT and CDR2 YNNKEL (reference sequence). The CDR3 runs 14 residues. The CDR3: CASSQAGQGPLGSF. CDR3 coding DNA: TGTGCCAGCAGCCAAGCGGGACAGGGTCCTTTGGGAAGCTTC.

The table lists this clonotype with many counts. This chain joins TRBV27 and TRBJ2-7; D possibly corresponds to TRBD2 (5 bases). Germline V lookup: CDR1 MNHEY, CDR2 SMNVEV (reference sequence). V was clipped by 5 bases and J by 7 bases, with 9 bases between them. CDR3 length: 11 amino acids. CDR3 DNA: TGTGCCAGCAGTGACTATCAAGAGCAGTACTTC. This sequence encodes CASSDYQEQYF.

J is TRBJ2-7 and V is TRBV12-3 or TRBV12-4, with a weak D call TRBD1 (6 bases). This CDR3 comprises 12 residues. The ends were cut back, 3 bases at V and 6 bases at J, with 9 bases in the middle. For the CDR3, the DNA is TGTGCCAGCAGTTTCGGGACAAGCGAGCAGTACTTC. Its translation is CASSFGTSEQYF.

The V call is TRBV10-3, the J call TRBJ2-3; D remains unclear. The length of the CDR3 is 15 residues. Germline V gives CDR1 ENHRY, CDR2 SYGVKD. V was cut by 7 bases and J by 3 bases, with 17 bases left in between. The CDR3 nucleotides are TGTGCCATCAAGGCGCGTGAAGGGCTAACAGATACGCAGTATTTT. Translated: CAIKAREGLTDTQYF.

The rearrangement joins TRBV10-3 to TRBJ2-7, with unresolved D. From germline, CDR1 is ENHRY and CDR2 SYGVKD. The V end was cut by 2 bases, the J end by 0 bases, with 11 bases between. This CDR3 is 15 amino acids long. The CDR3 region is CAISERSESSYEQYF. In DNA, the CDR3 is TGTGCCATCAGTGAGAGGTCGGAAAGCTCCTACGAGCAGTACTTC.

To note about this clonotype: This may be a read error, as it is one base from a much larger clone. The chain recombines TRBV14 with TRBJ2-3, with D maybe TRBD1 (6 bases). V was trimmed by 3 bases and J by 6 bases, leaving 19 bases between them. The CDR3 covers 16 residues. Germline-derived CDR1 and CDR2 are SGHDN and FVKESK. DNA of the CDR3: TGTGCCAGCAGCCACGGGGTTGTACAGGGAGATGATACGCAGTATTTT. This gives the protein CASSHGVVQGDDTQYF.

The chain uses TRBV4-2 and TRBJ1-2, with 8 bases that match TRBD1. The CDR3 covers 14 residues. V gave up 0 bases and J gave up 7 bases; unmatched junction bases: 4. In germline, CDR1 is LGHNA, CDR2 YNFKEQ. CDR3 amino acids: CASSQEQGARGYTF. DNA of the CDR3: TGTGCCAGCAGCCAAGAGCAGGGGGCGCGTGGCTACACCTTC.

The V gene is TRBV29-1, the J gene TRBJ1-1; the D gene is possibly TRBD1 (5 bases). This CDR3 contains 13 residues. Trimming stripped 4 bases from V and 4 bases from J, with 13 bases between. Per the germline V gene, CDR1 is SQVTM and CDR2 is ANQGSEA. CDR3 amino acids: CSVAAGYSTEAFF. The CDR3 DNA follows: TGCAGCGTTGCGGCAGGGTATAGCACTGAAGCTTTCTTT.

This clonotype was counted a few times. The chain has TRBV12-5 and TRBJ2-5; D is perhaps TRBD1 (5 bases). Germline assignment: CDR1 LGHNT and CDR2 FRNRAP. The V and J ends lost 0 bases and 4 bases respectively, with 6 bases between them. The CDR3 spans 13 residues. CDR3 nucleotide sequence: TGTGCTAGTGGTTTGGTCCAGGGAGAGACCCAGTACTTC. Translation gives CASGLVQGETQYF.

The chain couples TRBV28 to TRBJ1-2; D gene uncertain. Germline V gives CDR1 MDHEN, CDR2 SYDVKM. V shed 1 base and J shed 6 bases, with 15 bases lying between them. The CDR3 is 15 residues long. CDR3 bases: TGTGCCAGCAGTTTATCCTTTTTTCCCACGAATGGCTACACCTTC. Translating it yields CASSLSFFPTNGYTF.

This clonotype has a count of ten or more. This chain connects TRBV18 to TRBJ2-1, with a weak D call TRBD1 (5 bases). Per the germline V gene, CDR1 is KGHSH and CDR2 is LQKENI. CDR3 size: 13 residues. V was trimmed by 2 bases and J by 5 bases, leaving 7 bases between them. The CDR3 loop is CASSPSRDNEQFF. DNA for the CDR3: TGTGCCAGCTCACCAAGCAGGGACAATGAGCAGTTCTTC. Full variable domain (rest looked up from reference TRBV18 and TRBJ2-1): NAGVMQNPRHLVRRRGQEARLRCSPMKGHSHVYWYRQLPEEGLKFMVYLQKENIIDESGMPKERFSAEFPKEGPSILRIQQVVRGDSAAYFCASSPSRDNEQFFGPGTRLTVL.

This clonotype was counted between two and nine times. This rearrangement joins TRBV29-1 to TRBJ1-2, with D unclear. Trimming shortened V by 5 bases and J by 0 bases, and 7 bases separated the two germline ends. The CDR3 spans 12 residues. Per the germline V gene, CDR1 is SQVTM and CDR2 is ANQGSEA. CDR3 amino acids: CSVYPSNYGYTF. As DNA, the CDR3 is TGCAGCGTTTACCCTTCTAACTATGGCTACACCTTC.

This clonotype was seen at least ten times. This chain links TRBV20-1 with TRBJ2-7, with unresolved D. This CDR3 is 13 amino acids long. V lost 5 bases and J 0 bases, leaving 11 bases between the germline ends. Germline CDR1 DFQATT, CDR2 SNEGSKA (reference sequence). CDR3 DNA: TGCAGTGCTGGAAGCGTTTCCTCCTACGAGCAGTACTTC. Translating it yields CSAGSVSSYEQYF.

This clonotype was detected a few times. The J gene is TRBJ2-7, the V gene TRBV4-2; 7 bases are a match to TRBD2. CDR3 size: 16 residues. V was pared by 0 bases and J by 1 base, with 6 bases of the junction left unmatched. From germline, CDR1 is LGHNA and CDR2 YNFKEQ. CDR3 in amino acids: CASSQELLSGSYEQYF. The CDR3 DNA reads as TGTGCCAGCAGCCAAGAACTCCTTAGCGGGTCCTACGAGCAGTACTTC.

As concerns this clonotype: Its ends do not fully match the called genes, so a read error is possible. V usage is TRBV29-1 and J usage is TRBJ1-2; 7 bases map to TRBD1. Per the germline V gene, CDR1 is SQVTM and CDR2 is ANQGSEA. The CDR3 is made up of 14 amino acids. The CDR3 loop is CSVAPRQGNYGFTF. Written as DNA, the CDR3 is TGCAGCGTTGCCCCCCGACAGGGTAACTATGGCTTCACCTTC.

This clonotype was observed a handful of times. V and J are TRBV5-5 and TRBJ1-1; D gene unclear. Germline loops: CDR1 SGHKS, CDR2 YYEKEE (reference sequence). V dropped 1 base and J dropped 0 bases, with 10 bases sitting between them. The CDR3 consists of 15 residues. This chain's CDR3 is CASSLIVFVNTEAFF. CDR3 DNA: TGTGCCAGCAGCTTGATTGTTTTTGTGAACACTGAAGCTTTCTTT.

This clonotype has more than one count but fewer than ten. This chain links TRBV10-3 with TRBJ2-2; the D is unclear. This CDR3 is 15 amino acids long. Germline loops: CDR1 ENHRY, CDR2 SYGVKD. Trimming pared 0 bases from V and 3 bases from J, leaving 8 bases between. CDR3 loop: CAISESAIDTGELFF. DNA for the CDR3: TGTGCCATCAGTGAGTCGGCGATCGACACCGGGGAGCTGTTTTTT.

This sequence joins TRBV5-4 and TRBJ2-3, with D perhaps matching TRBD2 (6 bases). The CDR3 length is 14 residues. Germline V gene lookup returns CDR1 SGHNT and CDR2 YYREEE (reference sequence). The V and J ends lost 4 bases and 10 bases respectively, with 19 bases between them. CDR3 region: CASSPGGDSPSQYF. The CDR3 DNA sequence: TGTGCCAGCAGCCCCGGAGGGGATTCCCCCTCGCAGTATTTT.